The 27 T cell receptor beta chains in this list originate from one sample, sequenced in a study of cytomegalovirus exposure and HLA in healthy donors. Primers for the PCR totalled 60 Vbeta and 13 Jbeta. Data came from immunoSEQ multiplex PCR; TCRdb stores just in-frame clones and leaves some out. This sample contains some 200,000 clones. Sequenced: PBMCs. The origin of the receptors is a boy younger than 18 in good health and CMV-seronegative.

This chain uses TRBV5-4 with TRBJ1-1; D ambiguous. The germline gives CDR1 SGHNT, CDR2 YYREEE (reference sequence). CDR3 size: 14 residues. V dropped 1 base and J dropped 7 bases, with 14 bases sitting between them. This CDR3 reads CASSLLAREDEAFF. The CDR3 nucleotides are TGTGCCAGCAGCTTGTTGGCTAGGGAGGATGAAGCTTTCTTT.

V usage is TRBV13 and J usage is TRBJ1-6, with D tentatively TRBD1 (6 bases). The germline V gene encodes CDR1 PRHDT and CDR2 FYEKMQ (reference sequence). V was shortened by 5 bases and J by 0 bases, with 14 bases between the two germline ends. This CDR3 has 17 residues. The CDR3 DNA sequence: TGTGCCAGCAGCCCCAGGGGATCGAGCTCCTATAATTCACCCCTCCACTTT. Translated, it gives CASSPRGSSSYNSPLHF. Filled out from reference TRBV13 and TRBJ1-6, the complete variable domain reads AAGVIQSPRHLIKEKRETATLKCYPIPRHDTVYWYQQGPGQDPQFLISFYEKMQSDKGSIPDRFSAQQFSDYHSELNMSSLELGDSALYFCASSPRGSSSYNSPLHFGNGTRLTVT.

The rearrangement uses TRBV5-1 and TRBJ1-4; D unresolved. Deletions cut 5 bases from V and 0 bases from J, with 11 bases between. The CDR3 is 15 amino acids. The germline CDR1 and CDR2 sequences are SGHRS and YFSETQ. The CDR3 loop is CASRSDTATNEKLFF. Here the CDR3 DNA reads TGCGCCAGCAGGTCCGACACAGCAACTAATGAAAAACTGTTTTTT.

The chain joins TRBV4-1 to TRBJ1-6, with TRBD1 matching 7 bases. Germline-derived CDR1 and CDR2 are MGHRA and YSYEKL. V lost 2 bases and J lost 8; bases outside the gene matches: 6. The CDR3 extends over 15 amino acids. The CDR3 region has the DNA TGCGCCAGCAGCCAATGGGACAGAGGGGATTCACCCCTCCACTTT. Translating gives CASSQWDRGDSPLHF.

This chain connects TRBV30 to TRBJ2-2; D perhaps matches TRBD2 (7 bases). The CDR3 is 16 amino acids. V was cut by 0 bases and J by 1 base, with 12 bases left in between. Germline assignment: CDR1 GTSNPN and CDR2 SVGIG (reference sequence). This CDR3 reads CAWSVLGGGNTGELFF. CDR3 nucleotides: TGTGCCTGGAGTGTACTAGGGGGGGGGAACACCGGGGAGCTGTTTTTT.

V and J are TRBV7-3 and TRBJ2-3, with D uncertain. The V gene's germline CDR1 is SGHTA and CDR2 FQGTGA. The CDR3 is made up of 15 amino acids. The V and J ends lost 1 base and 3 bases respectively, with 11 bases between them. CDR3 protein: CASSLIEASTDTQYF. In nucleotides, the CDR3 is TGTGCCAGCAGCTTAATAGAGGCTAGTACAGATACGCAGTATTTT.

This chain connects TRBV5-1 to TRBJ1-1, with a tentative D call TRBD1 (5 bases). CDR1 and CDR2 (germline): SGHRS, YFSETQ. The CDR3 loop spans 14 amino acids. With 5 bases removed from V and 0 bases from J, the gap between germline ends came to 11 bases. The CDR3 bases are TGCGCCAGCAGGGCGACAGATCTGAACACTGAAGCTTTCTTT. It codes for CASRATDLNTEAFF.

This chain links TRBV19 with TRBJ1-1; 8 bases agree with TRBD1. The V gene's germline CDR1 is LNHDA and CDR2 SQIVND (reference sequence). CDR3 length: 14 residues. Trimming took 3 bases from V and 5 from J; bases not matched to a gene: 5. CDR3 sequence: CASSMETGATEAFF. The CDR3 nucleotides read TGTGCCAGTAGTATGGAGACAGGGGCGACTGAAGCTTTCTTT.

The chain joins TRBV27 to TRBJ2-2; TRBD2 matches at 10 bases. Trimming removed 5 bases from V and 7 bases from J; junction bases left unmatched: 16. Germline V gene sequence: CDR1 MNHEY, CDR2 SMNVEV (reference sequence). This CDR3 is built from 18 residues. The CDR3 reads CASSDGLGTSVGIGELFF. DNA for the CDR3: TGTGCCAGCAGTGACGGACTTGGGACTAGCGTCGGAATCGGGGAGCTGTTTTTT.

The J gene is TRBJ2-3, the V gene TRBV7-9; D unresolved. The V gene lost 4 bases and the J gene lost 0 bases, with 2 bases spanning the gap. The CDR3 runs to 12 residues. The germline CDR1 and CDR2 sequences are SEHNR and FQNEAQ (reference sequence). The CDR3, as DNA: TGTGCCAGCAGCTCTAGCACAGATACGCAGTATTTT. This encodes CASSSSTDTQYF.

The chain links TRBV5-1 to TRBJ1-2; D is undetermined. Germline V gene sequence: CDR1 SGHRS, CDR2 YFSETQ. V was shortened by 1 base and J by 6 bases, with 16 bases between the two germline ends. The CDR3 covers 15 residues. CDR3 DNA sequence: TGCGCCAGCAGCTTGTCAGGCCAAAAAGAGAATGGCTACACCTTC. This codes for CASSLSGQKENGYTF.

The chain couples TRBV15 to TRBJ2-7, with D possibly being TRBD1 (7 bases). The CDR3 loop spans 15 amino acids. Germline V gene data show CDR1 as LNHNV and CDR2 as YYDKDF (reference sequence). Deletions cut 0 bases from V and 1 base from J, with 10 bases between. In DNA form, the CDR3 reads TGTGCCACCAGCAGAGACAGGGGGGATTCCTACGAGCAGTACTTC. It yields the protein CATSRDRGDSYEQYF.

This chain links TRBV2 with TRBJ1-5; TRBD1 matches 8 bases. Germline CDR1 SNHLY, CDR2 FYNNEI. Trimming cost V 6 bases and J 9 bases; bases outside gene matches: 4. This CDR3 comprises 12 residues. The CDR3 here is CASRPTGGPQHF. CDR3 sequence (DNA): TGTGCCAGCAGGCCAACAGGGGGGCCCCAGCATTTT.

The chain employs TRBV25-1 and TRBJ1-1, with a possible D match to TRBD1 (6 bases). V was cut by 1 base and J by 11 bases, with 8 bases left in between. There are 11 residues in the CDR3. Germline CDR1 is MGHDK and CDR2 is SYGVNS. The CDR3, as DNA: TGTGCCAGCAGTGAATTGAGGGGGGCTTTCTTT. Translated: CASSELRGAFF. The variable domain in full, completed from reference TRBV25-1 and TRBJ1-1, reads EADIYQTPRYLVIGTGKKITLECSQTMGHDKMYWYQQDPGMELHLIHYSYGVNSTEKGDLSSESTVSRIRTEHFPLTLESARPSHTSQYLCASSELRGAFFGQGTRLTVV.

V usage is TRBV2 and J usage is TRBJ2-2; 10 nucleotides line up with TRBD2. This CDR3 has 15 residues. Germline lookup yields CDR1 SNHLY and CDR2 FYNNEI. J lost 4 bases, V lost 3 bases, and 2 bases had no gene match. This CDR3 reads CASSEASGGTGELFF. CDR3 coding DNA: TGTGCCAGCAGTGAGGCTAGCGGGGGCACCGGGGAGCTGTTTTTT.

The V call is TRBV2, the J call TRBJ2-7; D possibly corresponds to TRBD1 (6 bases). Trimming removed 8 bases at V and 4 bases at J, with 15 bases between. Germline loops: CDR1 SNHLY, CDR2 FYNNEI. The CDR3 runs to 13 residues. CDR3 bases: TGTGCCAGCCAAAGGGACAATTCTTACGAGCAGTACTTC. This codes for CASQRDNSYEQYF. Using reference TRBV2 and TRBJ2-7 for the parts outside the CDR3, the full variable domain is EPEVTQTPSHQVTQMGQEVILRCVPISNHLYFYWYRQILGQKVEFLVSFYNNEISEKSEIFDDQFSVERPDGSNFTLKIRSTKLEDSAMYFCASQRDNSYEQYFGPGTRLTVT.

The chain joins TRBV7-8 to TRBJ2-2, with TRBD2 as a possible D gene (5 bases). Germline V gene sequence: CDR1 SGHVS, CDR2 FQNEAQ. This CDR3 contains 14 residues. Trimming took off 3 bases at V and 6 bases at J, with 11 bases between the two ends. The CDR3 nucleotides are TGTGCCAGCAGCTTTGAGGGAAGGGCCGGGGAGCTGTTTTTT. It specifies CASSFEGRAGELFF. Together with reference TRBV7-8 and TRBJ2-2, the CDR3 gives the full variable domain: GAGVSQSPRYKVAKRGQDVALRCDPISGHVSLFWYQQALGQGPEFLTYFQNEAQLDKSGLPSDRFFAERPEGSVSTLKIQRTQQEDSAVYLCASSFEGRAGELFFGEGSRLTVL.

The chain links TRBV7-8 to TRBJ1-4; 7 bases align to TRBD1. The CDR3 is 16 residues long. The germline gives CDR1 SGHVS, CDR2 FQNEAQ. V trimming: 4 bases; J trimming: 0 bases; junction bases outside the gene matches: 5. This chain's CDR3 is CASSSDRLATNEKLFF. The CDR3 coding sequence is TGTGCCAGCAGCTCGGACAGGCTCGCAACTAATGAAAAACTGTTTTTT.

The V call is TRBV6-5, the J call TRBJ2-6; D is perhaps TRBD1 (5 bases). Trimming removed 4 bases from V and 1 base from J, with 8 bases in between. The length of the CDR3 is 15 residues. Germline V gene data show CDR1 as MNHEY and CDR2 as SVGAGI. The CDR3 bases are TGTGCCAGCAGTTCAGGGCTTTCTGGGGCCAACGTCCTGACTTTC. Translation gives CASSSGLSGANVLTF.

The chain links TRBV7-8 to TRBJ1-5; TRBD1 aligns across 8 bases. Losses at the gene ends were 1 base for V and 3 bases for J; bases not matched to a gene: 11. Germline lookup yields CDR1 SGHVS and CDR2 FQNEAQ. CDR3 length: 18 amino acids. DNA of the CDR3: TGTGCCAGCAGCTTAGTCGACAGGGGTCGGACTATCAATCAGCCCCAGCATTTT. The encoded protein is CASSLVDRGRTINQPQHF. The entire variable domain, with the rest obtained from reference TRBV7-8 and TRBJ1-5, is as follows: GAGVSQSPRYKVAKRGQDVALRCDPISGHVSLFWYQQALGQGPEFLTYFQNEAQLDKSGLPSDRFFAERPEGSVSTLKIQRTQQEDSAVYLCASSLVDRGRTINQPQHFGDGTRLSIL.

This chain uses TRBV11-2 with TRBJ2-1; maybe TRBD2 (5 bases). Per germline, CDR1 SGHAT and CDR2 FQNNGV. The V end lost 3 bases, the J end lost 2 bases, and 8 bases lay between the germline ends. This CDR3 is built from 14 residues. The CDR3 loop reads CASSFSGTYNEQFF. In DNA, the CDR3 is TGTGCCAGCAGCTTCAGCGGAACCTACAATGAGCAGTTCTTC.

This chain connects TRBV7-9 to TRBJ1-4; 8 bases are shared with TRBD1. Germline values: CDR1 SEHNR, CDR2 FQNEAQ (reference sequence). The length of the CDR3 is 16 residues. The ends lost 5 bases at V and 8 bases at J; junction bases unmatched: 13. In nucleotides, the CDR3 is TGTGCCAGCAGCCTTTTCTCGACAGGGGCTTCAGAAAAACTGTTTTTT. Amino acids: CASSLFSTGASEKLFF.

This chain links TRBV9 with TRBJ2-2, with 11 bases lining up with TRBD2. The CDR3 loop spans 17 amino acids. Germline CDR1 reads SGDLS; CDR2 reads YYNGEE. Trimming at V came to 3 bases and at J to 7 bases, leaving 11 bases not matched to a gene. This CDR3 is CASSASGGLSGGGELFF. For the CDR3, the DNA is TGTGCCAGCAGCGCTAGCGGGGGGCTAAGTGGCGGCGGGGAGCTGTTTTTT.

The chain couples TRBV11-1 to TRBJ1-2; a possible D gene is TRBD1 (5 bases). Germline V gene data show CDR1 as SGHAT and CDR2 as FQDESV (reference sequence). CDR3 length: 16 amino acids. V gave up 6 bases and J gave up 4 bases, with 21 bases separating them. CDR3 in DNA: TGTGCCAGCAGTACGGGACGCCGGGGGATGGTCTATGGCTACACCTTC. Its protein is CASSTGRRGMVYGYTF.

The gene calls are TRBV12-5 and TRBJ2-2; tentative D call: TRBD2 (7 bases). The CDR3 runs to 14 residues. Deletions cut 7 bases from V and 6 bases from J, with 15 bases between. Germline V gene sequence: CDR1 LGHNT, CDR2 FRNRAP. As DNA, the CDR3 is TGTGCTAGTGCCTCGATCGGGGGGCCCGGGGAGCTGTTTTTT. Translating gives CASASIGGPGELFF.

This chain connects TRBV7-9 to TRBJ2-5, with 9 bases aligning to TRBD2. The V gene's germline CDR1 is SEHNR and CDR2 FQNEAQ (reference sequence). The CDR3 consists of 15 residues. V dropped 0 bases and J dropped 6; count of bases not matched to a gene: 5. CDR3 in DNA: TGTGCCAGCAGCTTAGCGCGGGGGGGGCCGAAGACCCAGTACTTC. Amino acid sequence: CASSLARGGPKTQYF. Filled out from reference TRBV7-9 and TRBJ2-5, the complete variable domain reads DTGVSQNPRHKITKRGQNVTFRCDPISEHNRLYWYRQTLGQGPEFLTYFQNEAQLEKSRLLSDRFSAERPKGSFSTLEIQRTEQGDSAMYLCASSLARGGPKTQYFGPGTRLLVL.

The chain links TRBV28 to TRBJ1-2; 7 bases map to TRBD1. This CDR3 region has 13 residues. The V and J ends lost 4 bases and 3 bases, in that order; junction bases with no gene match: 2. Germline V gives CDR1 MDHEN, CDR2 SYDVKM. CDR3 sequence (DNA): TGTGCCAGCAGTTCGGGACAGTACTATGGCTACACCTTC. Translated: CASSSGQYYGYTF.